The 14 T cell receptor beta chains reported below all come from one sample, sequenced in a study of blood T cell repertoires in COVID-19. Produced via immunoSEQ multiplex PCR; TCRdb's table is partial and in-frame only. The sample includes under 250,000 clones, 83% seen only once; the top ten take just over 8.5%. Sequencing input: peripheral blood. The source is a man aged 35 to 55 with active or convalescent COVID-19.

This chain uses TRBV6-5 with TRBJ2-7; possible D gene TRBD2, 5 bases. V lost 4 bases to trimming and J lost 1 base, with 11 bases between them. This CDR3 is built from 14 residues. Per the germline V gene, CDR1 is MNHEY and CDR2 is SVGAGI. CDR3 sequence: CASSSSRGSYEQYF. The CDR3 bases are TGTGCCAGCAGTTCCTCACGGGGTTCCTACGAGCAGTACTTC.

This chain uses TRBV18 with TRBJ1-1; TRBD1 agrees at 9 bases. Germline V gene lookup returns CDR1 KGHSH and CDR2 LQKENI. V shed 0 bases and J 8 bases; nucleotides not matched to a gene: 7. The CDR3 length is 15 residues. The CDR3 DNA sequence: TGTGCCAGCTCACCACCGTCGGGGACAGGGCAAGAAGCTTTCTTT. This gives the protein CASSPPSGTGQEAFF.

The gene calls are TRBV7-6 and TRBJ1-1; D possibly corresponds to TRBD1 (5 bases). V lost 5 bases, J lost 9 bases, and 19 bases lay in between. The CDR3 length is 14 residues. Germline V gene sequence: CDR1 SGHVS, CDR2 FNYEAQ. The CDR3 reads CASSETLGDSKAFF. The CDR3 DNA follows: TGTGCCAGCAGCGAAACCCTAGGGGACTCGAAAGCTTTCTTT.

The chain has TRBV2 and TRBJ1-1; D remains ambiguous. Germline lookup yields CDR1 SNHLY and CDR2 FYNNEI. CDR3 length equals 13 residues. Trimming removed 2 bases from V and 5 bases from J, with 9 bases in between. CDR3 sequence: CASSETGVTEAFF. The CDR3 region has the DNA TGTGCCAGCAGTGAAACGGGTGTTACTGAAGCTTTCTTT.

J is TRBJ1-3 and V is TRBV6-1, with D perhaps TRBD1 (6 bases). Germline CDR1 MNHNS, CDR2 SASEGT. V was cut by 3 bases and J by 14 bases, with 17 bases left in between. This CDR3 has 13 amino acids. The CDR3 region has the DNA TGTGCCAGCAGTGACACATGGACAGACCAACTATATTTT. Residues: CASSDTWTDQLYF.

The rearrangement uses TRBV4-1 and TRBJ1-1; weak D call: TRBD1 (6 bases). V was cut by 1 base and J by 6 bases, with 12 bases left in between. The CDR3 is 14 residues long. CDR1 is MGHRA and CDR2 is YSYEKL in the germline V gene. CDR3 sequence (DNA): TGCGCCAGCAGCCAAGGCGACAGGACCCCTGAAGCTTTCTTT. Translation gives CASSQGDRTPEAFF.

The V call is TRBV7-8, the J call TRBJ2-2, with D possibly TRBD1 on 5 matching bases. Trimming shortened V by 3 bases and J by 6 bases, and 11 bases separated the two germline ends. Germline V CDR1 and CDR2: SGHVS, FQNEAQ. The CDR3 totals 14 residues. CDR3 sequence reads: CASSFVQVSGELFF. CDR3 sequence (DNA): TGTGCCAGCAGCTTTGTACAGGTCTCCGGGGAGCTGTTTTTT.

The chain links TRBV2 to TRBJ2-6; 7 bases align to TRBD1. Germline values: CDR1 SNHLY, CDR2 FYNNEI. The CDR3 spans 17 residues. The V and J ends lost 6 bases and 0 bases, in that order; junction bases with no gene match: 8. The CDR3 DNA follows: TGTGCCAGCAGCTCGACAGGGTACCTCTCTGGGGCCAACGTCCTGACTTTC. Protein product: CASSSTGYLSGANVLTF.

The chain employs TRBV3-1 (or the pseudogene TRBV3-2) and TRBJ1-3, with unresolved D. V dropped 4 bases and J dropped 0 bases, with 19 bases sitting between them. The length of the CDR3 is 18 residues. Germline CDR1 LGHDT, CDR2 YNNKEL (reference sequence). CDR3: CASSLYFAQDYSGNTIYF. CDR3 DNA sequence: TGTGCCAGCAGCCTCTATTTCGCGCAGGATTACTCTGGAAACACCATATATTTT.

The V gene is TRBV7-2, the J gene TRBJ2-1; 11 nucleotides agree with TRBD2. Germline loops: CDR1 SGHTA, CDR2 FQGNSA. V trimming: 5 bases; J trimming: 4 bases; junction bases outside the gene matches: 4. The CDR3 is 15 amino acids. CDR3: CASSPASGGYNEQFF. CDR3 DNA: TGTGCCAGCAGCCCGGCTAGCGGGGGGTACAATGAGCAGTTCTTC.

V gene TRBV24-1 combines with J gene TRBJ2-1; TRBD2 aligns across 12 bases. The CDR3 sequence is 15 residues long. Germline CDR1 is KGHDR and CDR2 is SFDVKD. V lost 3 bases and J lost 8; bases outside the gene matches: 4. CDR3 DNA: TGTGCCACCAGTGATCCACTAGCGGGAGGACATGAGCAGTTCTTC. Protein product: CATSDPLAGGHEQFF.

The chain employs TRBV28 and TRBJ1-5, with TRBD1 as a possible D gene (6 bases). V was shortened by 8 bases and J by 3 bases, with 17 bases between the two germline ends. Germline V CDR1 and CDR2: MDHEN, SYDVKM. The CDR3 covers 15 residues. CDR3 bases: TGTGCCAGCCAAGACAGGATAATAGACAATCAGCCCCAGCATTTT. Its translation is CASQDRIIDNQPQHF.

V and J are TRBV2 and TRBJ2-7; 7 positions agree with TRBD1. The germline gives CDR1 SNHLY, CDR2 FYNNEI. The CDR3 spans 17 residues. After removal of 6 bases from V and 0 bases from J, the junction contained 14 bases not matched to a gene. CDR3 residues: CASSEGALGTASYEQYF. CDR3 DNA sequence: TGTGCCAGCAGCGAGGGGGCCTTGGGGACAGCCTCCTACGAGCAGTACTTC.

V gene TRBV4-2 combines with J gene TRBJ2-2; D call uncertain. CDR3 size: 17 residues. V lost 0 bases and J 2 bases, leaving 13 bases between the germline ends. CDR1 and CDR2 (germline): LGHNA, YNFKEQ. CDR3 coding DNA: TGTGCCAGCAGCCAAGATTCTTTTCAAGCCAACACCGGGGAGCTGTTTTTT. Encoded protein: CASSQDSFQANTGELFF.